A selection of T cell receptor beta chains follows, all from one sample in a study of CD8+CD57+ T cells in acquired aplastic anemia. TCRdb re-called the reads through MiXCR, storing one row per CDR3 protein. Of fewer than 250,000 distinct CDR3 sequences in the sample, around 45% were seen once. The sample taken for sequencing was sorted CD4+, CD8+, or CD8+CD57+ T cells (not recorded which) from PBMCs. The receptors shown here come from a human donor with aplastic anemia. Both conserved end residues are part of each CDR3. D genes are given only for firm matches. Clone size is given for some rows only: seen once, a few or many times, or a class if the clone is expanded.

clone_size	d_call	v_call	j_call	cdr3_aa	cdr3_nt
many	-	TRBV10-3	TRBJ2-7	CAISELALQGPEQYF	TGTGCCATCAGTGAGTTAGCCCTTCAAGGCCCCGAGCAGTACTTC
few	-	TRBV19	TRBJ1-2	CASSIQGNYGYTF	TGTGCCAGTAGTATTCAGGGAAACTATGGCTACACCTTC
-	TRBD1	TRBV7-9	TRBJ2-3	CASSSSTGTGDSTDTQYF	TGTGCCAGCAGCTCGTCAACCGGGACAGGGGATAGCACAGATACGCAGTATTTT
once	TRBD2	TRBV29-1	TRBJ2-1	CSVAGGGYNEQFF	TGCAGCGTTGCGGGGGGGGGTTACAATGAGCAGTTCTTC
-	TRBD1	TRBV29-1	TRBJ1-2	CSAEHRDSAYGYTF	TGCAGTGCAGAACACCGGGACAGCGCCTATGGCTACACCTTC
once	-	TRBV20-1	TRBJ1-2	CSARGLAAHYGYTF	TGCAGTGCTAGAGGACTAGCGGCTCACTATGGCTACACCTTC
many	-	TRBV27	TRBJ1-5	CASSPRDQVGNQPQHF	TGTGCCAGCAGTCCTCGCGACCAGGTCGGCAATCAGCCCCAGCATTTT
many	TRBD1	TRBV27	TRBJ1-2	CASSIRQGRIEGYTF	TGTGCCAGCAGTATTCGACAGGGTAGGATTGAGGGCTACACCTTC
-	-	TRBV6-6	TRBJ2-6	CASIARGVGFSGANVLTF	TGTGCCAGCATCGCACGAGGTGTCGGCTTCTCTGGGGCCAACGTCCTGACTTTC
-	-	TRBV24-1	TRBJ1-2	CATSDSGEGYTF	TGTGCCACCAGTGATTCAGGGGAAGGCTACACCTTC
-	-	TRBV4-2	TRBJ1-4	CASSQGGEEVKKLFF	TGTGCCAGCAGCCAAGGGGGGGAGGAGGTGAAAAAACTGTTTTTT
many	TRBD2	TRBV15	TRBJ2-3	CATSRLAGAVGTQYF	TGTGCCACCAGCAGACTAGCGGGAGCGGTTGGTACGCAGTATTTT
once	-	TRBV24-1	TRBJ2-2	CATSDPKDLTGELFF	TGTGCCACCAGTGACCCCAAGGACCTTACCGGGGAGCTGTTTTTT
many	-	TRBV9	TRBJ1-3	CASSAGSGNTIYF	TGTGCCAGCAGCGCAGGCTCTGGAAACACCATATATTTT
many	-	TRBV20-1	TRBJ2-7	CSAREVTGFFYEQYF	TGCAGTGCTAGAGAGGTAACAGGGTTTTTCTACGAGCAGTACTTC
many	-	TRBV15	TRBJ1-2	CATSRDRGADYGYTF	TGTGCCACCAGCAGAGATAGAGGAGCCGACTATGGCTACACCTTC
few	-	TRBV5-1	TRBJ1-5	CASSLDGDRNQPQHF	TGCGCCAGCAGCTTGGATGGGGATCGCAATCAGCCCCAGCATTTT
once	TRBD1	TRBV19	TRBJ2-3	CATGDRGGTDTQYF	TGTGCCACAGGGGACAGGGGCGGTACAGATACGCAGTATTTT
many	-	TRBV6-6	TRBJ2-5	CALGSRLEETQYF	TGTGCCCTCGGAAGCAGGTTGGAAGAGACCCAGTACTTC
many	-	TRBV7-2	TRBJ1-1	CASSLAGSGNTEAFF	TGTGCCAGCAGCTTAGCCGGGAGCGGGAACACTGAAGCTTTCTTT
few	-	TRBV6-2/TRBV6-3	TRBJ2-3	CASSYSARATDTQYF	TGTGCCAGCAGTTACTCGGCGCGGGCCACAGATACGCAGTATTTT
-	-	TRBV29-1	TRBJ1-2	CSVEFSARGGYTF	TGCAGCGTTGAATTTTCAGCGCGTGGGGGCTACACCTTC
-	-	TRBV9	TRBJ1-6	CASSVGGDNSPLHF	TGTGCCAGCAGCGTAGGGGGCGATAATTCACCCCTCCACTTT
-	-	TRBV29-1	TRBJ1-2	CSVEDVKVNGYTF	TGCAGCGTTGAAGACGTCAAGGTCAATGGCTACACCTTC
many	-	TRBV2	TRBJ2-7	CASSESWGPRYEQYF	TGTGCCAGCAGTGAAAGCTGGGGCCCCAGGTACGAGCAGTACTTC
many	TRBD1	TRBV6-5	TRBJ2-5	CASRSRGQETQYF	TGTGCCAGCAGGTCCAGGGGGCAGGAGACCCAGTACTTC
-	TRBD1	TRBV20-1	TRBJ1-4	CSAREDRAVFF	TGCAGTGCTAGGGAAGACAGGGCGGTGTTTTTT
few	TRBD1	TRBV30	TRBJ2-7	CAWHTGGEPYEQYF	TGTGCCTGGCACACAGGGGGCGAACCCTACGAGCAGTACTTC
-	TRBD1	TRBV27	TRBJ1-4	CASSRRQGTMDEKPVF	TGTGCCAGCAGTCGGAGACAGGGTACAATGGATGAAAAACCGGTTTTT
many	-	TRBV2	TRBJ2-7	CASRVPEQYF	TGTGCCAGCAGGGTCCCGGAGCAGTACTTC
-	-	TRBV24-1	TRBJ2-3	CATSDSRRNEQYF	TGTGCCACCAGTGATTCCCGGAGGAATGAGCAGTATTTT
-	TRBD1	TRBV7-7	TRBJ2-1	CASSYEQGAHNEQFF	TGTGCCAGCAGCTATGAACAGGGGGCGCACAATGAGCAGTTCTTC
many	TRBD1	TRBV5-6	TRBJ1-2	CASSLDMDRRFWGYTF	TGTGCCAGCAGCTTGGATATGGACAGGCGGTTTTGGGGCTACACCTTC
few	-	TRBV7-9	TRBJ2-1	CASSPPLSYSNSYNEQFF	TGTGCCAGCAGCCCCCCCCTCTCGTATTCTAATTCCTACAATGAGCAGTTCTTC
-	-	TRBV19	TRBJ1-3	CASSWPGPSSGNTIYF	TGTGCCAGTAGTTGGCCGGGACCGAGCTCTGGAAACACCATATATTTT
many	-	TRBV4-1	TRBJ1-6	CASSQVQGGNSPLHF	TGCGCCAGCAGCCAAGTTCAGGGAGGCAATTCACCCCTCCACTTT
-	-	TRBV7-2	TRBJ2-7	CASSVQVRHEQYF	TGTGCCAGCAGTGTCCAGGTCAGGCACGAGCAGTACTTC
-	-	TRBV7-2	TRBJ1-5	CASSPGLLGQPQHF	TGTGCCAGCAGTCCTGGACTGCTAGGACAGCCCCAGCATTTT
few	TRBD2	TRBV27	TRBJ2-7	CASSLSRDYTYEQYF	TGTGCCAGCAGTTTATCTCGGGACTATACCTACGAGCAGTACTTC
-	TRBD1	TRBV20-1	TRBJ2-3	CSARAWNGQGSCDTQYF	TGCAGTGCTAGAGCCTGGAATGGACAGGGGAGTTGTGATACGCAGTATTTT
many	-	TRBV7-9	TRBJ2-1	CATRRAEKYNEQFF	TGTGCCACACGTAGAGCGGAGAAGTACAATGAGCAGTTCTTC
few	TRBD1	TRBV7-9	TRBJ2-5	CASSSKRTGGGETQYF	TGTGCCAGCAGCAGCAAAAGGACAGGGGGCGGGGAGACCCAGTACTTC
many	-	TRBV4-2	TRBJ2-1	CASSLRMSEQFF	TGTGCCAGCAGCCTGCGGATGAGTGAGCAGTTCTTC
-	TRBD1	TRBV27	TRBJ2-7	CASGAGTGSYEQYF	TGTGCCAGCGGAGCCGGGACAGGGTCCTACGAGCAGTACTTC
many	-	TRBV5-8	TRBJ2-7	CASSFGVYEQYF	TGTGCCAGCAGCTTCGGCGTCTACGAGCAGTACTTC
-	-	TRBV7-9	TRBJ1-2	CASATGFPYYGYTF	TGTGCCAGCGCAACGGGCTTTCCCTACTATGGCTACACCTTC
many	-	TRBV19	TRBJ2-1	CASSMAVSSYNEQFF	TGTGCCAGTAGTATGGCAGTGAGCTCCTACAATGAGCAGTTCTTC
few	TRBD2	TRBV6-4	TRBJ2-3	CASSFLTSGGPTDTQYF	TGTGCCAGCAGTTTCTTGACTAGCGGGGGTCCCACAGATACGCAGTATTTT
many	-	TRBV25-1	TRBJ2-3	CASSEWSSTDTQYF	TGTGCCAGCAGTGAATGGAGCAGCACAGATACGCAGTATTTT
many	-	TRBV29-1	TRBJ1-1	CSVEFSENTEAFF	TGCAGCGTTGAATTTTCCGAGAACACTGAAGCTTTCTTT